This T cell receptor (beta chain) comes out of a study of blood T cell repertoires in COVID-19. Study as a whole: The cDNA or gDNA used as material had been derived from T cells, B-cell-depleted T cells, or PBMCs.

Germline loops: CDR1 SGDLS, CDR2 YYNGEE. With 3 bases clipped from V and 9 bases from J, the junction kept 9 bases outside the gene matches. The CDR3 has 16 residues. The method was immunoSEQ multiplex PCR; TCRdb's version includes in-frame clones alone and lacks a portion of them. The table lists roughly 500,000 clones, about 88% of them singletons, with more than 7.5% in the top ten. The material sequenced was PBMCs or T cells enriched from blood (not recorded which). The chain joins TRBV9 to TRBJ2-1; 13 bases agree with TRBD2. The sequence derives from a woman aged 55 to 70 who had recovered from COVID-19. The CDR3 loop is CASSATGTSGTGEQFF. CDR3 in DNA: TGTGCCAGCAGCGCCACCGGGACTAGCGGGACTGGTGAGCAGTTCTTC. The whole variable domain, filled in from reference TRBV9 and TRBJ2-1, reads DSGVTQTPKHLITATGQRVTLRCSPRSGDLSVYWYQQSLDQGLQFLIQYYNGEERAKGNILERFSAQQFPDLHSELNLSSLELGDSALYFCASSATGTSGTGEQFFGPGTRLTVL.